This T cell receptor (beta chain) was recovered during a study of blood T cell repertoires in COVID-19 (dated by TCRdb to the early 2020s). With respect to the entire study: The collaborator samples originated in the United States, Italy and Spain and spanned the acute and convalescent phases of COVID-19. Deeply sampled blood TCRbeta repertoires from subjects exposed to, actively infected with, or recovered from COVID-19 were included in the dataset. A freely available public database, intended as a resource for researchers studying the immune response to SARS-CoV-2, is where the repertoires were released. Where HLA class I and class II types were available, the types were taken from metadata supplied by the sample provider, not from assay-based typing. The prospective study material was composed of cDNA or gDNA derived from T cells, B-cell-depleted T cells, or PBMCs. The sample metadata nearly always contained a de-identified subject ID, COVID-19 status, age in years and sex. The samples were drawn from the first 160 participants of the ongoing ImmuneRACE study and from over 950 subjects provided by 6 global collaborators. Study-wide findings and limitations: The amount of clinical and demographic metadata varied by source and participant and was provided uncurated.

TCRbeta CDR3 regions were amplified from genomic DNA by means of the immunoSEQ Assay, a bias-controlled multiplex PCR. Per the original workflow: The number of nucleated cells in each sample was estimated from the amplification of reference gene primers within the assay. To quantify the absolute abundance of each unique TCRbeta CDR3 rearrangement, sequence reads were collapsed and filtered. For each sample, productive Simpson clonality was calculated by taking the square root of Simpson's diversity index across productive rearrangements. Drawn from immuneACCESS, this table holds only the in-frame rearrangements with V and J called that TCRdb kept. Clones are partly lost; checked studies trace under half to an unresolved V gene and leave the rest unexplained. V and J calls and clone size come straight from that table; D and trimming were deduced from the DNA. Here the sample has 50,000 to 75,000 clones; 60% to 80% occur a single time. About 20% of the sample rests with the top ten.

Comment on this clone: Its antigen remains unidentified. Base quality data are lacking; no much larger clone is found one base away.

Counted from cysteine to phenylalanine, this CDR3 has 17 amino acids. The retained sequence is limited to the CDR3, 51 bases, with the frame set at the first base. The germline V gene supplies CDR1 SGHDT and CDR2 YYEEEE. The germline ends are 26 bases apart after V is trimmed by 0 bases and J by 13 bases. Each collaborating institution followed its own protocols to collect whole blood in K2EDTA tubes. For TCRbeta analysis, collaborator samples were shipped as frozen whole blood, as isolated PBMCs, or as DNA extracted from either sample type. The rearranged segments are TRBV5-6 and TRBJ2-1; a weak D assignment points to TRBD2 (6 bases agree). The sample comprised peripheral blood. The clonotype comes from a man older than 75 with active or convalescent COVID-19. DNA sequence: TGTGCCAGCAGCTTGGGTGGGGCAGGGAGGCCCTCAAAATCACAGTTCTTC. Protein translation: CASSLGGAGRPSKSQFF.